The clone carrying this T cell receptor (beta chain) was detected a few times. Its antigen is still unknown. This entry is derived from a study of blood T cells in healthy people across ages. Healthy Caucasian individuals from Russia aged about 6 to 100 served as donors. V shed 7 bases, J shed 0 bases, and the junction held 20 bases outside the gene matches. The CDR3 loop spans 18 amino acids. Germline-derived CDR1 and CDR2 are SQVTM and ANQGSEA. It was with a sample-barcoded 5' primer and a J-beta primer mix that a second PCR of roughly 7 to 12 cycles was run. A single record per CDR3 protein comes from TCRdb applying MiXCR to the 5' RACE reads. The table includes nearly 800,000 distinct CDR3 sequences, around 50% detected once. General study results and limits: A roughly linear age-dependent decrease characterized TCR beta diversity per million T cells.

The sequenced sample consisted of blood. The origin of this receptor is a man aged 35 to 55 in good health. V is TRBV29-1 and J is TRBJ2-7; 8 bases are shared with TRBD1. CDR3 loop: CSAGGGTGQRGSSYEQYF. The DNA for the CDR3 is TGCAGCGCTGGGGGCGGGACAGGACAACGTGGGAGCTCCTACGAGCAGTACTTC.